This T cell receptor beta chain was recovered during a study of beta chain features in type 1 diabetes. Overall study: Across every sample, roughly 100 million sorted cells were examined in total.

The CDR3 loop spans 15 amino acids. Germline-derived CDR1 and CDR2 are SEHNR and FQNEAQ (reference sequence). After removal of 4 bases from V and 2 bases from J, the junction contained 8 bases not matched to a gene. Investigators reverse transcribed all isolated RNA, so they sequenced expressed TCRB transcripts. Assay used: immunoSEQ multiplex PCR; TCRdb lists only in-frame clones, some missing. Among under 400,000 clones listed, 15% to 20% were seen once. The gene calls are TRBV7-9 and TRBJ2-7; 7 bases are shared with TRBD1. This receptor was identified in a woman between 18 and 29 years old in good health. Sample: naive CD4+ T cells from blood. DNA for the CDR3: TGTGCCAGCAGCTCCCCCGCAGGGGGAACCTACGAGCAGTACTTC. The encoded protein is CASSSPAGGTYEQYF.